The TCR beta chain under discussion was sequenced for a study of beta chain features in type 1 diabetes. The CDR3 is made up of 12 amino acids. Trimming removed 4 bases from V and 9 bases from J, with 9 bases in between. Germline assignment: CDR1 SGHNT and CDR2 YENEEA. The table lists this clone with a few counts. Antigen: not known. Study findings and constraints: Insertions were fewer and deletions more numerous at VDJ junctions in type 1 diabetes patients. For TCRB rearrangement, an influence of HLA type remained unresolved here.

The study reverse transcribed the entire isolated RNA, so it sequenced expressed TCRB transcripts. Clones were read by immunoSEQ multiplex PCR, and TCRdb kept only the in-frame ones, dropping some. The data contain over 120,000 clones, over 9.5% of them seen just once; the ten biggest clones take up around 1.2%. Every participating donor gave one draw, a heparinised blood sample averaging about 100 mL. Using CD45RO/CCR7/CD25/CD127/CD95/CD27, CD4+ naive, central memory, regulatory and stem cell-like memory cells were sorted. The source is a man younger than 30 in good health. The sample comprised naive CD4+ T cells from blood. The chain carries TRBV11-3 and TRBJ2-2; D not resolved. As DNA, the CDR3 is TGTGCCAGCAGCTCTGGCGGTCGGGAGCTGTTTTTT. Translation: CASSSGGRELFF.